These T cell receptor beta chains were read from a single sample in a study of T-cell reconstitution after alpha-beta-depleted transplantation in children. Via MiXCR, TCRdb re-called the PCR reads, giving one row per CDR3 protein. The sample carries roughly 500,000 distinct CDR3 sequences, over 9.5% recorded once. Source: PBMCs, taken before TCRalphabeta/CD19-depleted stem cell transplant. All receptors derive from a child aged 2-9 years with inherited bone marrow failure, due to receive a stem cell transplant. Both conserved end residues are part of each CDR3. The D gene is left open where the match is weak. Rows give clone size only sometimes, using once, few, many, or a class for an expanded clone.

J gene,CDR3 length,D gene,V gene,clone size,CDR3 protein,CDR3 DNA
TRBJ1-6,18,-,TRBV18,many,CASSRGVPRRDNNSPLHF,TGTGCCAGCTCCCGGGGCGTGCCGCGCCGGGACAATAATTCACCCCTCCACTTT
TRBJ1-1,15,TRBD1,TRBV18,few,CASSKETGGDTEAFF,TGTGCCAGCTCGAAAGAGACAGGGGGGGACACTGAAGCTTTCTTT
TRBJ2-1,17,TRBD2,TRBV20-1,-,CSARTLPSGSSHNEQFF,TGCAGTGCTAGGACCTTACCTAGCGGGAGTAGCCACAATGAGCAGTTCTTC
TRBJ2-1,14,-,TRBV2,many,CASSSSVLNNEQFF,TGTGCCAGCAGTTCTAGCGTCTTAAACAATGAGCAGTTCTTC
TRBJ1-5,15,-,TRBV5-1,many,CASSFGGRSNQPQHF,TGCGCCAGCAGCTTCGGAGGGCGTAGCAATCAGCCCCAGCATTTT
TRBJ1-6,11,-,TRBV12-3/TRBV12-4,many,CASAFNSPLHF,TGTGCCAGCGCATTTAATTCACCCCTCCACTTT
TRBJ2-1,15,-,TRBV5-1,many,CASSPGLGSGNEQFF,TGCGCCAGCAGCCCCGGGTTAGGGTCCGGGAATGAGCAGTTCTTC
TRBJ1-2,14,-,TRBV27,-,CASSLKFVNYGCTF,TGTGCCAGCAGTTTGAAGTTCGTTAACTATGGCTGCACCTTC
TRBJ1-2,15,-,TRBV6-5,few,CASSYGVQGVYGYTF,TGTGCCAGCAGTTATGGGGTTCAGGGAGTCTATGGCTACACCTTC
TRBJ2-1,15,-,TRBV4-2,many,CASSQVSLEVNEQFF,TGTGCCAGCAGCCAAGTAAGTCTAGAAGTCAATGAGCAGTTCTTC
TRBJ2-1,13,TRBD2,TRBV27,many,CASGTSSYNEQFF,TGTGCCAGTGGGACTAGCTCCTACAATGAGCAGTTCTTC
TRBJ1-1,15,-,TRBV19,few,CASSYWVVGNTEAFF,TGTGCCAGTAGTTATTGGGTCGTCGGAAACACTGAAGCTTTCTTT
TRBJ2-7,13,-,TRBV20-1,few,CSARARVSYEQYF,TGCAGTGCTAGAGCCAGGGTTTCCTACGAGCAGTACTTC
TRBJ1-6,15,-,TRBV5-6,many,CASSGFDRRNSPLHF,TGTGCCAGCAGCGGCTTCGACAGAAGAAATTCACCCCTCCACTTT
TRBJ2-5,14,-,TRBV5-1,many,CASSLDSSKETQYF,TGCGCCAGCAGCTTGGATTCTAGCAAAGAGACCCAGTACTTC
TRBJ2-1,13,-,TRBV10-3,-,CAISEAGGNEQFF,TGTGCCATCAGTGAGGCAGGCGGCAATGAGCAGTTCTTC
TRBJ2-1,16,TRBD2,TRBV7-2,many,CASSLGLAGVYNEQFF,TGCGCCAGCAGCTTGGGCCTAGCGGGAGTTTACAATGAGCAGTTCTTC
TRBJ2-4,12,-,TRBV11-2,many,CASSLSGAIQYF,TGTGCCAGCAGCCTCTCCGGAGCCATTCAGTACTTC
TRBJ2-7,16,TRBD2,TRBV28,-,CASRYGLAGGPYEQYF,TGTGCCAGCCGATACGGACTAGCGGGAGGCCCCTACGAGCAGTACTTC
TRBJ2-1,13,-,TRBV11-2,-,CASSFFMYNEQFF,TGTGCCAGCAGCTTCTTTATGTACAATGAGCAGTTCTTC
TRBJ2-7,16,-,TRBV9,many,CASSGLDNTVSYEQYF,TGTGCCAGCAGCGGGCTGGACAACACCGTCTCCTACGAGCAGTACTTC
TRBJ1-1,15,-,TRBV7-9,-,CASSPLRANDAEAFF,TGTGCCAGCAGCCCTCTCCGAGCTAATGACGCTGAAGCTTTCTTT
TRBJ2-1,15,-,TRBV10-3,many,CAISTDWNSYNEQFF,TGTGCCATCAGTACCGACTGGAACTCCTACAATGAGCAGTTCTTC
TRBJ1-4,13,TRBD1,TRBV6-5,many,CASSWDRGEKLFF,TGTGCCAGCAGTTGGGACAGGGGTGAAAAACTGTTTTTT
TRBJ1-2,11,-,TRBV6-1,few,CASSGQLGVLF,TGTGCCAGCAGTGGCCAGCTCGGGGTCCTCTTC
TRBJ1-5,15,-,TRBV19,-,CASTLAPGVNQPQHF,TGTGCCAGTACCCTCGCGCCGGGGGTCAATCAGCCCCAGCATTTT
TRBJ2-5,13,-,TRBV20-1,few,CSATSPPLGTQYF,TGCAGTGCCACCTCACCCCCCCTCGGGACCCAGTACTTC
TRBJ2-7,16,-,TRBV9,-,CASSPRGPWDPYEQYF,TGTGCCAGCAGCCCGAGAGGACCCTGGGACCCCTACGAGCAGTACTTC
TRBJ2-1,15,-,TRBV3-1,many,CASSQEEGGGNEQFF,TGTGCCAGCAGCCAAGAAGAGGGGGGAGGCAATGAGCAGTTCTTC
TRBJ2-3,15,TRBD2,TRBV12-3/TRBV12-4,many,CASSPTTSGSHTQYF,TGTGCCAGCAGTCCCACGACTAGCGGGAGTCATACGCAGTATTTT
TRBJ2-4,14,-,TRBV7-9,-,CASSRTDDKNIQYF,TGTGCCAGCAGCCGAACCGATGACAAAAACATTCAGTACTTC
TRBJ2-3,13,-,TRBV5-1,many,CASSPGTADTQYF,TGCGCCAGCTCTCCGGGCACGGCAGATACGCAGTATTTT
TRBJ2-1,14,-,TRBV7-8,many,CASSLGNPVVEQFF,TGTGCCAGCAGCTTAGGCAACCCGGTTGTTGAGCAGTTCTTC
TRBJ2-3,15,TRBD2,TRBV20-1,many,CSAESGSAGTDTQYF,TGCAGTGCCGAGAGCGGGAGCGCTGGCACAGATACGCAGTATTTT
TRBJ2-3,14,TRBD2,TRBV2,few,CARLGLAGGNTQYF,TGTGCCAGACTGGGACTAGCGGGAGGAAATACGCAGTATTTT
TRBJ1-5,14,TRBD1,TRBV6-5,-,CASSYGTGVQPQHF,TGTGCCAGCAGTTACGGGACAGGGGTTCAGCCCCAGCATTTT
TRBJ1-1,13,-,TRBV9,many,CASSVGVGTEAFF,TGTGCCAGCAGCGTAGGGGTGGGCACTGAAGCTTTCTTT
TRBJ2-3,13,-,TRBV27,many,CASSETSGHTQYF,TGTGCCAGCAGCGAAACCTCAGGGCATACGCAGTATTTT
TRBJ2-1,15,TRBD1,TRBV24-1,many,CATSDPIDRANEQFF,TGTGCCACCAGTGACCCAATTGACAGGGCCAATGAGCAGTTCTTC
TRBJ2-3,16,TRBD2,TRBV6-2/TRBV6-3,many,CASSYSGGRAEDTQYF,TGTGCCAGCAGCTACTCGGGCGGGAGGGCCGAAGATACGCAGTATTTT
TRBJ2-7,16,TRBD2,TRBV7-2,-,CASSVGTSGSPYEQYF,TGTGCCAGCAGCGTTGGGACTAGCGGGAGTCCCTACGAGCAGTACTTC
TRBJ2-1,16,-,TRBV20-1,few,CSARPQAVWRGNEQFF,-
TRBJ2-7,17,TRBD2,TRBV7-6,many,CASSPIGTSASPYEQYF,TGTGCCAGCAGCCCAATTGGGACTAGCGCCAGCCCCTACGAGCAGTACTTC
TRBJ2-5,15,TRBD1,TRBV6-2/TRBV6-3,many,CASSRPGQGEETQYF,TGTGCCAGCAGTCGTCCGGGACAGGGCGAAGAGACCCAGTACTTC
TRBJ2-7,15,TRBD1,TRBV10-2,-,CASSAGQGPTYEQYF,TGCGCCAGCAGTGCCGGACAGGGTCCCACCTACGAGCAGTACTTC
TRBJ2-1,17,TRBD2,TRBV19,-,CASSIASGPPSYNEQFF,TGTGCCAGTAGTATAGCTAGCGGGCCACCCTCCTACAATGAGCAGTTCTTC
TRBJ2-3,14,-,TRBV12-3/TRBV12-4,many,CASSSRTSTDTQYF,TGTGCCAGCAGTTCGAGGACTAGCACAGATACGCAGTATTTT
TRBJ2-6,14,-,TRBV5-1,many,CASSLGEGANVLTF,TGCGCCAGCAGCTTAGGGGAGGGGGCCAACGTCCTGACTTTC
TRBJ2-3,16,TRBD2,TRBV5-1,many,CASSLSFSGSVDTQYF,TGCGCCAGCAGCCTGTCGTTCAGCGGGAGTGTGGATACGCAGTATTTT
TRBJ2-2,16,-,TRBV15,many,CATSRDPGPDTGELFF,TGTGCCACCAGCAGAGATCCGGGGCCAGACACCGGGGAGCTGTTTTTT
TRBJ1-1,14,-,TRBV5-1,many,CASRILGLGTEAFF,TGCGCCAGCAGGATTTTGGGTTTAGGCACTGAAGCTTTCTTT
TRBJ2-7,13,-,TRBV3-1,-,CASSPPGSYDQYF,TGTGCCAGCAGCCCCCCCGGGTCCTACGACCAGTACTTC
TRBJ1-4,15,-,TRBV20-1,many,CSARPLSFFNEKLFF,TGCAGTGCCCGTCCCCTATCCTTCTTTAATGAAAAACTGTTTTTT
TRBJ2-2,15,-,TRBV7-7,many,CASSLVGPNTGELFF,TGTGCCAGCAGCTTAGTCGGTCCGAACACCGGGGAGCTGTTTTTT
TRBJ2-3,15,TRBD2,TRBV5-1,many,CASSLSGVNTDTQYF,TGCGCCAGCAGCCTCAGCGGGGTGAACACAGATACGCAGTATTTT
TRBJ2-7,15,-,TRBV7-9,many,CASSPSGRIGYEQYF,TGTGCCAGCAGCCCTAGTGGGCGGATCGGATACGAGCAGTACTTC